What follows are 31 T cell receptor beta chains derived from one specimen sequenced in a study of T cells in Graves' hyperthyroidism and ophthalmopathy. From RNA transcripts, TCR beta CDR3 regions were amplified. With the HTBI primer set, the TCR CDR3 went through a first round of RT-PCR. TCRdb analysed the multiplex PCR reads with MiXCR anew, one entry per CDR3 protein. The sample has 250,000 to 300,000 distinct CDR3 sequences, over 12% seen once. Sequenced material: blood. The source is a woman between 45 and 65 years old with Graves' hyperthyroidism that later progressed to Graves' ophthalmopathy.

This clonotype was counted a few times. The V and J genes are TRBV6-1 and TRBJ1-1; no definite D call. V lost 5 bases and J 9 bases, leaving 19 bases between the germline ends. Germline V lookup: CDR1 MNHNS, CDR2 SASEGT. The CDR3 is made up of 14 amino acids. In DNA, the CDR3 is TGTGCCAGCAGTCCGTCACAGACGCAAACCCAAGCTTTCTTT. Protein sequence: CASSPSQTQTQAFF.

This clonotype showed up many times. The V gene is TRBV27, the J gene TRBJ2-5; D not certain. The CDR3 covers 18 residues. Germline CDR1 is MNHEY and CDR2 is SMNVEV (reference sequence). V lost 0 bases, J lost 7 bases, and 24 bases lay in between. Here the CDR3 reads CASSLSSGGFLKARTQYF. The CDR3 DNA follows: TGTGCCAGCAGTTTATCTTCCGGCGGCTTCCTAAAAGCGCGGACCCAGTACTTC.

This clonotype was seen many times. This chain links TRBV5-1 with TRBJ1-5; tentatively, D is TRBD1 (6 bases). The CDR3 covers 14 residues. Germline V lookup: CDR1 SGHRS, CDR2 YFSETQ. With 0 bases removed from V and 4 bases from J, the gap between germline ends came to 8 bases. This chain's CDR3 is CASSLDTGNQPQHF. The CDR3 DNA is TGCGCCAGCAGCTTGGACACAGGGAATCAGCCCCAGCATTTT.

This clonotype was recorded at least ten times. V is TRBV6-1 and J is TRBJ2-3, with TRBD2 matching over 7 bases. This CDR3 region has 13 residues. The V segment lost 7 bases and the J segment 4 bases; nucleotides outside the gene matches: 5. CDR1 is MNHNS, CDR2 SASEGT, per germline. The CDR3 loop is CASIPSGSDTQYF. The CDR3 DNA reads TGTGCCAGCATTCCTAGCGGATCAGATACGCAGTATTTT.

The chain links TRBV5-1 to TRBJ2-6, with no clear D. Germline CDR1 SGHRS, CDR2 YFSETQ. The CDR3 runs to 14 residues. V dropped 7 bases and J dropped 0 bases, with 8 bases sitting between them. In DNA form, the CDR3 reads TGCGCCAGCCGTTGGGGCTCTGGGGCCAACGTCCTGACTTTC. Its translation is CASRWGSGANVLTF.

In this sample, this clonotype turned up many times. The chain carries TRBV7-9 and TRBJ2-1; D might be TRBD1 (5 bases). There are 12 residues in the CDR3. Germline V gene data show CDR1 as SEHNR and CDR2 as FQNEAQ (reference sequence). The ends were cut back, 5 bases at V and 8 bases at J, with 10 bases in the middle. CDR3 region: CASSPLGDEQFF. CDR3 DNA sequence: TGTGCCAGCAGCCCGCTAGGGGATGAGCAGTTCTTC.

The rearrangement uses TRBV19 and TRBJ2-7, with D unresolved. Deletions cut 2 bases from V and 2 bases from J, with 7 bases between. This CDR3 comprises 13 residues. Germline V gene data show CDR1 as LNHDA and CDR2 as SQIVND (reference sequence). This CDR3 reads CASSITATYEQYF. As DNA, the CDR3 is TGTGCCAGTAGTATAACAGCGACCTACGAGCAGTACTTC.

This clonotype was observed at least ten times. The CDR3 nucleotides are TGTGCCAGCAGTTGGGGGACTAGCGGGACGGGGGGTGACGAGCAGTACTTC. This gives the protein CASSWGTSGTGGDEQYF. This chain connects TRBV28 to TRBJ2-7, with TRBD2 matching over 13 bases. The CDR3 has 17 residues. CDR1 is MDHEN, CDR2 SYDVKM, per germline. Trimming removed 4 bases from V and 5 bases from J; junction bases left unmatched: 11.

This clonotype appeared many times. This chain connects TRBV12-3 or TRBV12-4 to TRBJ2-6; 13 nucleotides align to TRBD2. The CDR3 covers 17 residues. V shed 5 bases and J 3 bases; nucleotides not matched to a gene: 4. The CDR3 loop reads CASSQTSGRFGANVLTF. CDR3 nucleotides: TGTGCCAGCAGTCAGACTAGCGGGAGGTTTGGGGCCAACGTCCTGACTTTC.

This chain links TRBV5-8 with TRBJ1-1; 7 positions match TRBD1. Germline V lookup: CDR1 SGHTS, CDR2 YDEGEE. The CDR3 is 12 amino acids. Germline trimming cut 1 base from V and 11 bases from J; bases unmatched to any gene: 5. CDR3 sequence reads: CASSLPKDRAFF. The CDR3 nucleotides are TGTGCCAGCAGCTTGCCCAAGGACAGGGCTTTCTTT. Full variable domain (outside the CDR3, taken from reference TRBV5-8 and TRBJ1-1): EAGVTQSPTHLIKTRGQQATLRCSPISGHTSVYWYQQALGLGLQFLLWYDEGEERNRGNFPPRFSGRQFPNYSSELNVNALELEDSALYLCASSLPKDRAFFGQGTRLTVV.

This clonotype has more than one count but fewer than ten. This chain connects TRBV15 to TRBJ2-3, with 10 bases that match TRBD1. The length of the CDR3 is 16 residues. From germline, CDR1 is LNHNV and CDR2 YYDKDF (reference sequence). Germline trimming cut 5 bases from V and 2 bases from J; bases unmatched to any gene: 7. As DNA, the CDR3 is TGTGCCACCAGCCGGGGACAGGGGTCTTCCACAGATACGCAGTATTTT. Protein product: CATSRGQGSSTDTQYF.

In its sample, this clonotype was seen a few times. V gene TRBV18 combines with J gene TRBJ2-3; 9 bases align to TRBD1. The V segment lost 4 bases and the J segment 3 bases; nucleotides outside the gene matches: 5. This CDR3 comprises 15 residues. Looked up from germline, CDR1 is KGHSH and CDR2 is LQKENI. CDR3 residues: CASSRDRAGTDTQYF. The CDR3 DNA follows: TGTGCCAGCTCACGGGACAGGGCGGGAACAGATACGCAGTATTTT.

This clonotype was observed many times. V gene TRBV18 combines with J gene TRBJ2-2; the D is unclear. This CDR3 has 14 residues. CDR1 KGHSH and CDR2 LQKENI come from the germline V gene. Trimming removed 1 base from V and 0 bases from J, with 3 bases in between. In nucleotides, the CDR3 is TGTGCCAGCTCACCACGGACGAACACCGGGGAGCTGTTTTTT. Translation gives CASSPRTNTGELFF.

This clonotype occurred many times. The chain recombines TRBV28 with TRBJ2-7, with a tentative D call TRBD2 (7 bases). Germline CDR1 MDHEN, CDR2 SYDVKM. This CDR3 contains 13 residues. V was pared by 9 bases and J by 4 bases, with 16 bases between. CDR3 sequence reads: CASSGGAAYEQYF. CDR3 nucleotide sequence: TGTGCCAGTTCGGGGGGCGCGGCGTACGAGCAGTACTTC.

Comment on this clonotype: A much larger clone lies one base from this, so it may be a read error. The rearrangement joins TRBV20-1 to TRBJ2-3, with 7 bases aligning to TRBD1. The CDR3 runs to 15 residues. Germline CDR1 and CDR2: DFQATT and SNEGSKA (reference sequence). With 5 bases clipped from V and 0 bases from J, the junction kept 8 bases outside the gene matches. The CDR3 DNA reads TGCAGTGCTCAGGGGGAGAGCGAGAGCACAGATACGCAGTATTTT. It encodes CSAQGESESTDTQYF.

This clonotype was detected many times. The chain combines TRBV20-1 with TRBJ1-1; no definite D call. Germline V gene data show CDR1 as DFQATT and CDR2 as SNEGSKA (reference sequence). The V and J ends lost 3 bases and 0 bases respectively, with 17 bases between them. This CDR3 has 16 residues. The CDR3 sequence: CSASPGLLFMNTEAFF. CDR3 coding DNA: TGCAGTGCTAGTCCCGGGCTGTTATTCATGAACACTGAAGCTTTCTTT.

This chain links TRBV9 with TRBJ2-7, with D unclear. The CDR3 is 14 amino acids. V dropped 0 bases and J dropped 3 bases, with 10 bases sitting between them. Germline V gives CDR1 SGDLS, CDR2 YYNGEE. CDR3 region: CASSVEGLNYEQYF. CDR3 DNA sequence: TGTGCCAGCAGCGTAGAAGGCCTTAACTACGAGCAGTACTTC. The variable domain in full, completed from reference TRBV9 and TRBJ2-7, reads DSGVTQTPKHLITATGQRVTLRCSPRSGDLSVYWYQQSLDQGLQFLIQYYNGEERAKGNILERFSAQQFPDLHSELNLSSLELGDSALYFCASSVEGLNYEQYFGPGTRLTVT.

At least ten counts were recorded for this clonotype. The chain carries TRBV18 and TRBJ2-5, with TRBD1 matching over 7 bases. CDR1 and CDR2 (germline): KGHSH, LQKENI. The CDR3 is 16 residues long. V lost 4 bases to trimming and J lost 3 bases; unmatched junction nucleotides: 11. The CDR3 DNA sequence: TGTGCCAGCTCACTCTCAATCGTCGGACAGGAAGAGACCCAGTACTTC. Translated: CASSLSIVGQEETQYF.

V is TRBV4-1 and J is TRBJ2-4; 10 bases match TRBD2. The germline V gene encodes CDR1 MGHRA and CDR2 YSYEKL. V trimming: 1 base; J trimming: 0 bases; junction bases outside the gene matches: 6. This CDR3 spans 18 amino acids. CDR3 DNA sequence: TGCGCCAGCAGCCAAGCAAGCGGGAGGGCGGGAGCCAAAAACATTCAGTACTTC. Encoded protein: CASSQASGRAGAKNIQYF.

The sample holds many counts of this clonotype. V usage is TRBV28 and J usage is TRBJ1-2; D is uncertain. V shed 7 bases and J shed 5 bases, with 11 bases lying between them. There are 12 residues in the CDR3. Looked up from germline, CDR1 is MDHEN and CDR2 is SYDVKM. CDR3 coding DNA: TGTGCCAGCACCCGGGCGGGGTATGGCTACACCTTC. As protein: CASTRAGYGYTF.

This chain connects TRBV20-1 to TRBJ1-5; maybe TRBD1 (6 bases). This CDR3 spans 15 amino acids. The germline CDR1 and CDR2 sequences are DFQATT and SNEGSKA (reference sequence). Deletions cut 0 bases from V and 5 bases from J, with 14 bases between. CDR3 in DNA: TGCAGTGCTAGAGATCGGAGGGGGGGCTATCAGCCCCAGCATTTT. This gives the protein CSARDRRGGYQPQHF.

To note about this clonotype: A read error may explain this, as a much larger clone is one base away. In DNA, the CDR3 is TGTGCCAGCAGCCCTCCGCGCGGGAGGCACCTCAATACGCAGTATTTT. As protein: CASSPPRGRHLNTQYF. This chain uses TRBV7-9 with TRBJ2-3, with 8 positions matching TRBD2. Germline V gene data show CDR1 as SEHNR and CDR2 as FQNEAQ (reference sequence). V gave up 5 bases and J gave up 7 bases; unmatched junction bases: 14. The CDR3 totals 16 residues.

V and J are TRBV5-6 and TRBJ2-7, with 10 bases lining up with TRBD1. The germline V gene has CDR1 SGHDT and CDR2 YYEEEE. Germline trimming cut 0 bases from V and 4 bases from J; bases unmatched to any gene: 7. The CDR3 is 16 residues long. In DNA form, the CDR3 reads TGTGCCAGCAGCTTGGTAGAGTGGACAGGGGGTTACGAGCAGTACTTC. This sequence encodes CASSLVEWTGGYEQYF. The whole variable domain, filled in from reference TRBV5-6 and TRBJ2-7, reads DAGVTQSPTHLIKTRGQQVTLRCSPKSGHDTVSWYQQALGQGPQFIFQYYEEEERQRGNFPDRFSGHQFPNYSSELNVNALLLGDSALYLCASSLVEWTGGYEQYFGPGTRLTVT.

As to this clonotype: At one of its ends the junction is not consistent with the germline gene, which may arise from a read error. The genes are TRBV6-1 and TRBJ1-1; 7 bases line up with TRBD1. Looked up from germline, CDR1 is MNHNS and CDR2 is SASEGT. The CDR3 loop spans 16 amino acids. The CDR3 sequence is CASSDPGQSPNTGAFF. For the CDR3, the DNA is TGTGCCAGCAGTGATCCGGGACAGTCGCCGAACACTGGAGCTTTCTTT.

This clonotype is termed medium-sized (0.01 to 0.1%). The gene calls are TRBV7-2 and TRBJ2-7; 9 nucleotides line up with TRBD1. V trimming: 5 bases; J trimming: 3 bases; junction bases outside the gene matches: 14. In germline, CDR1 is SGHTA, CDR2 FQGNSA. The CDR3 is 17 amino acids. The CDR3 sequence is CASSPLSGTGPFYEQYF. The CDR3 DNA sequence: TGTGCCAGCAGCCCACTATCCGGGACAGGGCCATTCTACGAGCAGTACTTC.

CDR3 sequence reads: CASSEFITDTQYF. CDR3 bases: TGCGCCAGCAGTGAGTTTATTACAGATACGCAGTATTTT. This rearrangement joins TRBV10-1 to TRBJ2-3; D gene ambiguous. The CDR3 spans 13 residues. V lost 1 base to trimming and J lost 3 bases, with 5 bases between them. The germline V gene has CDR1 WNHNN and CDR2 SYGVQD (reference sequence).

This clonotype came up many times. The chain has TRBV7-2 and TRBJ2-1; perhaps TRBD2 as D (7 bases). Germline CDR1 SGHTA, CDR2 FQGNSA. Trimming stripped 1 base from V and 2 bases from J, with 18 bases between. This CDR3 is 18 amino acids long. The CDR3: CASSLVRGGAGTYNEQFF. CDR3 nucleotides: TGTGCCAGCAGCTTAGTCCGAGGGGGAGCGGGAACCTACAATGAGCAGTTCTTC.

The rearrangement links TRBV4-1 to TRBJ2-3; no reliable D call. Germline values: CDR1 MGHRA, CDR2 YSYEKL. V shed 4 bases and J shed 1 base, with 9 bases lying between them. The CDR3 has 14 amino acids. DNA of the CDR3: TGCGCCAGCAGCCCCCGGTCCCGCACAGATACGCAGTATTTT. Its protein product is CASSPRSRTDTQYF.

This clonotype was observed many times. V and J are TRBV20-1 and TRBJ1-5; D gene uncertain. V was trimmed by 3 bases and J by 3 bases, leaving 9 bases between them. Germline-derived CDR1 and CDR2 are DFQATT and SNEGSKA (reference sequence). This CDR3 region has 13 residues. The CDR3 bases are TGCAGTGCTAGGGGTACTCACAATCAGCCCCAGCATTTT. This gives the protein CSARGTHNQPQHF.

This clonotype came up many times. This chain connects TRBV6-6 to TRBJ2-7; D remains unclear. The V and J ends lost 0 bases and 0 bases respectively, with 3 bases between them. Germline V gene lookup returns CDR1 MNHNY and CDR2 SVGAGI (reference sequence). The CDR3 consists of 13 residues. DNA for the CDR3: TGTGCCAGCAGTTACTCGAGCTCCTACGAGCAGTACTTC. The encoded protein is CASSYSSSYEQYF.

In this sample, this clonotype turned up many times. The genes are TRBV27 and TRBJ2-1; 8 bases are a match to TRBD1. CDR3 size: 12 residues. The V segment lost 6 bases and the J segment 9 bases; nucleotides outside the gene matches: 4. Per the germline V gene, CDR1 is MNHEY and CDR2 is SMNVEV (reference sequence). CDR3 coding DNA: TGTGCCAGCAGACAGGGGGTGGCTGAGCAGTTCTTC. Residues: CASRQGVAEQFF.